This section outlines one TCR beta chain sequence together with its context. Its specificity is not known. These data are taken from a study of human versus mouse CDR3 diversity and MHC coevolution. Method: immunoSEQ multiplex PCR; TCRdb's copy keeps in-frame clones and lacks some. Of 86,000 or so clones in the sample, 80% to 95% were seen once. The ends were cut back, 1 base at V and 4 bases at J, with 4 bases in the middle. From germline, CDR1 is SGHTA and CDR2 FQGTGA. CDR3 size: 12 residues. Cells were CD45RO-negative CD62L-positive naive CD4 T cells sorted from PBMCs. Overall study results and limits: Human T cells underwent selection on about six different MHC II alleles.

The chain carries TRBV7-3 and TRBJ2-5; D ambiguous. Input material: naive CD4+ T cells from blood. Specified subset: CD45RO-negative CD62L-positive naive CD4 T cells. The receptor's source is a person aged 30 to 69 in good health. CDR3 DNA sequence: TGTGCCAGCAGCTTAAACGGAGAGACCCAGTACTTC. Translation gives CASSLNGETQYF.